One sample yielded the 26 T cell receptor beta chains listed below, sequenced in a study of blood T cell repertoires in COVID-19. Measured with immunoSEQ multiplex PCR; TCRdb has only the in-frame clones, and not every one. The sample shows around 100,000 clones, roughly nine tenths of them seen only once. The sequenced material came from peripheral blood. The receptors originated from a man aged 55 to 70 with COVID-19, enrolled during active disease.

The chain has TRBV5-8 and TRBJ2-3; 11 bases fit TRBD2. The CDR3 loop spans 16 amino acids. Germline V gene sequence: CDR1 SGHTS, CDR2 YDEGEE. Losses at the gene ends were 3 bases for V and 2 bases for J; bases not matched to a gene: 5. In nucleotides, the CDR3 is TGTGCCAGCAGCTCCGGACTAGCGGGCCACACAGATACGCAGTATTTT. As protein: CASSSGLAGHTDTQYF.

The chain combines TRBV6-4 with TRBJ2-7; 7 bases agree with TRBD2. V dropped 5 bases and J dropped 3; count of bases not matched to a gene: 10. The CDR3 length is 15 residues. Germline CDR1 and CDR2: MRHNA and SNTAGT. The CDR3, as DNA: TGTGCCAGCAGTCTTCGGGAGGTAGCCCTCTACGAGCAGTACTTC. Its translation is CASSLREVALYEQYF.

This chain joins TRBV9 and TRBJ2-7; 7 positions match TRBD2. This CDR3 comprises 14 residues. Germline trimming cut 4 bases from V and 0 bases from J; bases unmatched to any gene: 4. Per the germline V gene, CDR1 is SGDLS and CDR2 is YYNGEE. This CDR3 reads CASSKGGHSYEQYF. The CDR3 coding sequence is TGTGCCAGCAGCAAGGGAGGGCACTCCTACGAGCAGTACTTC.

This clone appeared once. The genes are TRBV20-1 and TRBJ2-7, with D possibly matching TRBD1 (6 bases). With 3 bases removed from V and 0 bases from J, the gap between germline ends came to 12 bases. Germline V gene sequence: CDR1 DFQATT, CDR2 SNEGSKA (reference sequence). This CDR3 is built from 14 residues. CDR3 coding DNA: TGCAGTGCTAGTGGCAGGGGTGACTCCTACGAGCAGTACTTC. The encoded protein is CSASGRGDSYEQYF.

The rearrangement links TRBV5-8 to TRBJ2-5, with a possible D match to TRBD2 (5 bases). The length of the CDR3 is 14 residues. V gave up 3 bases and J gave up 3 bases, with 12 bases separating them. Germline CDR1 reads SGHTS; CDR2 reads YDEGEE. The DNA of the CDR3 is TGTGCCAGCAGCTCCCACGGGGTAGAAGAGACCCAGTACTTC. Amino acid sequence: CASSSHGVEETQYF.

This clone was counted once. This rearrangement joins TRBV28 to TRBJ2-2, with TRBD1 as a possible D gene (5 bases). Trimming took off 9 bases at V and 7 bases at J, with 15 bases between the two ends. Germline assignment: CDR1 MDHEN and CDR2 SYDVKM. This CDR3 is 13 amino acids long. The CDR3 protein is CASETGIGGELFF. CDR3 nucleotide sequence: TGTGCCAGTGAAACAGGTATCGGCGGGGAGCTGTTTTTT. The full variable domain, its missing parts supplied by reference TRBV28 and TRBJ2-2, is DVKVTQSSRYLVKRTGEKVFLECVQDMDHENMFWYRQDPGLGLRLIYFSYDVKMKEKGDIPEGYSVSREKKERFSLILESASTNQTSMYLCASETGIGGELFFGEGSRLTVL.

CDR3 in DNA: TGTGCCAGCAGGAGGGGTAATGGACAGGGGAACTATGGCTACACCTTC. It codes for CASRRGNGQGNYGYTF. This chain uses TRBV2 with TRBJ1-2; 9 bases map to TRBD1. The CDR3 is 16 amino acids. V trimming: 6 bases; J trimming: 2 bases; junction bases outside the gene matches: 10. Germline CDR1 is SNHLY and CDR2 is FYNNEI.

This rearrangement joins TRBV19 to TRBJ1-5, with D possibly being TRBD1 (6 bases). Trimming stripped 4 bases from V and 5 bases from J, with 12 bases between. CDR3 length: 14 residues. Germline CDR1 and CDR2: LNHDA and SQIVND (reference sequence). The CDR3 DNA follows: TGTGCCAGTAGTAACCAACAGGGTCATCAGCCCCAGCATTTT. It specifies CASSNQQGHQPQHF.

The chain combines TRBV4-1 with TRBJ1-2; 10 positions agree with TRBD1. CDR1 MGHRA and CDR2 YSYEKL come from the germline V gene. CDR3 length: 15 residues. After removal of 4 bases from V and 5 bases from J, the junction contained 7 bases not matched to a gene. This CDR3 reads CASSPTDRGRYGYTF. In DNA form, the CDR3 reads TGCGCCAGCAGCCCTACGGACAGGGGGAGGTATGGCTACACCTTC.

This sequence joins TRBV6-5 and TRBJ2-3; D unclear. The germline CDR1 and CDR2 sequences are MNHEY and SVGAGI. V lost 8 bases to trimming and J lost 6 bases, with 9 bases between them. The CDR3 runs to 11 residues. The CDR3 DNA sequence: TGTGCCAGCGCTGTCCGGGATACGCAGTATTTT. Protein sequence: CASAVRDTQYF.

The table lists this clone with a count of one. This sample includes further DNA sequences coding for the same CDR3. The chain employs TRBV5-1 and TRBJ1-6; 9 nucleotides line up with TRBD1. J was trimmed by 7 bases and V by 4 bases; bases with no gene match: 3. The CDR3 runs 14 residues. The germline V gene encodes CDR1 SGHRS and CDR2 YFSETQ. CDR3: CASSLGQGNSPLHF. The CDR3 bases are TGCGCCAGCAGCCTGGGACAGGGAAATTCACCCCTCCACTTT.

The CDR3 sequence is CASSLDATNTEAFF. The CDR3 nucleotides read TGTGCCAGCAGCTTAGACGCGACAAACACTGAAGCTTTCTTT. The chain joins TRBV11-2 to TRBJ1-1; D is unclear. Germline V lookup: CDR1 SGHAT, CDR2 FQNNGV. Deletions cut 0 bases from V and 2 bases from J, with 7 bases between. There are 14 residues in the CDR3.

The chain recombines TRBV3-1 (or the pseudogene TRBV3-2) with TRBJ1-1, with D perhaps TRBD1 (5 bases). This CDR3 has 15 residues. The V gene lost 0 bases and the J gene lost 4 bases, with 12 bases spanning the gap. CDR1 is LGHDT, CDR2 YNNKEL, per germline (reference sequence). CDR3 in DNA: TGTGCCAGCAGCCAAGAAATCCGGGACTCCACTGAAGCTTTCTTT. It encodes CASSQEIRDSTEAFF.

J is TRBJ1-2 and V is TRBV6-5, with D perhaps matching TRBD1 (6 bases). V lost 9 bases, J lost 4 bases, and 15 bases lay in between. Germline assignment: CDR1 MNHEY and CDR2 SVGAGI. The CDR3 loop spans 13 amino acids. The CDR3 reads CASAGEGGYGYTF. The CDR3 DNA reads TGTGCCAGTGCAGGGGAGGGCGGCTATGGCTACACCTTC.

The chain uses TRBV6-1 and TRBJ1-5; TRBD1 matches at 8 bases. With 2 bases clipped from V and 4 bases from J, the junction kept 1 base outside the gene matches. Germline values: CDR1 MNHNS, CDR2 SASEGT. This CDR3 contains 14 residues. CDR3 protein: CASSEQGANQPQHF. CDR3 coding DNA: TGTGCCAGCAGTGAACAGGGGGCGAATCAGCCCCAGCATTTT.

CDR3 loop: CASSGDSLITEAFF. The CDR3 region has the DNA TGTGCCAGCAGCGGGGACAGTCTAATAACTGAAGCTTTCTTT. The rearrangement links TRBV27 to TRBJ1-1; 7 nucleotides match TRBD1. V lost 6 bases to trimming and J lost 5 bases; unmatched junction nucleotides: 9. CDR1 MNHEY and CDR2 SMNVEV come from the germline V gene (reference sequence). The CDR3 sequence is 14 residues long.

The gene calls are TRBV3-1 (or the pseudogene TRBV3-2) and TRBJ2-7; 8 nucleotides agree with TRBD2. The CDR3 is made up of 16 amino acids. The V and J ends lost 1 base and 0 bases, in that order; junction bases with no gene match: 5. From germline, CDR1 is LGHDT and CDR2 YNNKEL (reference sequence). The chain's CDR3 is CASSQGFGRDSYEQYF. For the CDR3, the DNA is TGTGCCAGCAGCCAAGGTTTCGGGAGGGACTCCTACGAGCAGTACTTC.

This clone has more than one count but fewer than ten. The chain carries TRBV5-4 and TRBJ2-7, with D perhaps TRBD1 (8 bases). Trimming left V 0 bases short and J 4 bases short, with 17 bases between. In germline, CDR1 is SGHNT, CDR2 YYREEE (reference sequence). The CDR3 is made up of 16 amino acids. The CDR3 DNA is TGTGCCAGCAGCTTGGACAGGGGGGGTTCAGGTTACGAGCAGTACTTC. This gives the protein CASSLDRGGSGYEQYF.

V and J are TRBV5-1 and TRBJ2-2, with TRBD2 as a possible D gene (6 bases). The V and J ends lost 2 bases and 3 bases respectively, with 11 bases between them. CDR1 SGHRS and CDR2 YFSETQ come from the germline V gene. This CDR3 contains 15 residues. The DNA for the CDR3 is TGCGCCAGCAGCTTTGGGGCGGGGTACACCGGGGAGCTGTTTTTT. This encodes CASSFGAGYTGELFF.

The rearrangement joins TRBV30 to TRBJ2-7, with 9 bases aligning to TRBD1. The CDR3 loop spans 14 amino acids. Germline values: CDR1 GTSNPN, CDR2 SVGIG (reference sequence). The trim removed 3 bases at V and 6 bases at J, leaving 9 bases unmatched. The CDR3 sequence: CAWSRDREVGEQYF. The CDR3 coding sequence is TGTGCCTGGAGCAGGGACAGGGAAGTGGGCGAGCAGTACTTC.

J is TRBJ2-3 and V is TRBV6-4, with D possibly TRBD2 on 5 matching bases. CDR3 size: 16 residues. V was cut by 3 bases and J by 4 bases, with 17 bases left in between. Germline CDR1 and CDR2: MRHNA and SNTAGT. The CDR3 protein is CASSEVGPGGPDTQYF. CDR3 DNA sequence: TGTGCCAGCAGTGAAGTTGGGCCGGGCGGGCCAGATACGCAGTATTTT.

The J gene is TRBJ1-1, the V gene TRBV5-6; D is unresolved. Per germline, CDR1 SGHDT and CDR2 YYEEEE. The CDR3 contains 12 residues. Trimming pared 4 bases from V and 8 bases from J, leaving 12 bases between. CDR3 protein: CASSGGTDEAFF. The CDR3, as DNA: TGTGCCAGCAGCGGAGGTACGGACGAAGCTTTCTTT.

This chain joins TRBV27 and TRBJ2-1; 11 bases match TRBD2. Per germline, CDR1 MNHEY and CDR2 SMNVEV (reference sequence). The CDR3 extends over 17 amino acids. V shed 1 base and J 8 bases; nucleotides not matched to a gene: 10. The CDR3 protein is CASSLFPTSGTTHEQFF. In DNA, the CDR3 is TGTGCCAGCAGTTTATTTCCGACTAGCGGGACCACCCATGAGCAGTTCTTC.

V usage is TRBV6-5 and J usage is TRBJ2-1; a weak D match, TRBD2 (6 bases). CDR1 is MNHEY, CDR2 SVGAGI, per germline. The CDR3 is made up of 13 amino acids. With 6 bases removed from V and 4 bases from J, the gap between germline ends came to 10 bases. The CDR3 bases are TGTGCCAGCAGCTCGACTAGTTACAATGAGCAGTTCTTC. The encoded protein is CASSSTSYNEQFF.

The chain combines TRBV6-5 with TRBJ2-7, with TRBD2 as a possible D gene (6 bases). This CDR3 is built from 12 residues. Germline V lookup: CDR1 MNHEY, CDR2 SVGAGI. Trimming took 5 bases from V and 5 from J, leaving 10 bases between them. The CDR3 DNA reads as TGTGCCAGCAGTAGCCCGGGAGACGAGCAGTACTTC. Encoded protein: CASSSPGDEQYF.

The V gene is TRBV5-6, the J gene TRBJ2-7; 7 bases are a match to TRBD2. The CDR3 runs 16 residues. CDR1 and CDR2 from the germline V gene are SGHDT and YYEEEE. The V gene end was trimmed by 0 bases and the J gene end by 5 bases; junction bases not matched to a gene: 11. Here the CDR3 DNA reads TGTGCCAGCAGCTTGGCGGCGGACCGGGGAGGGAACGAGCAGTACTTC. Translation: CASSLAADRGGNEQYF.